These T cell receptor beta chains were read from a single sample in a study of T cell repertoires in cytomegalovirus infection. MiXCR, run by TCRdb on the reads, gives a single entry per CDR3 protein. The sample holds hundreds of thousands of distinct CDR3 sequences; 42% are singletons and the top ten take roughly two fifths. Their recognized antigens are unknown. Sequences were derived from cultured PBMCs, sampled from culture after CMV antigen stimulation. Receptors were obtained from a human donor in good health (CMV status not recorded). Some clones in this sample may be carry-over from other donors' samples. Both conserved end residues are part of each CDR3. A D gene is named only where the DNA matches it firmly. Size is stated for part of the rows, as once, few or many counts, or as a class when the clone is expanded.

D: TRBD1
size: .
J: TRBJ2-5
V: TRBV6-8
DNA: TGTGCCAGCACTCCAAGCCCGGGACAGTCCTTCGAGACCCAGTACTTC
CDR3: CASTPSPGQSFETQYF

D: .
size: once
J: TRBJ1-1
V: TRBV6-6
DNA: TGTGCCAGCAGTTACTGGGGGCCGGGTGAAGCTTTCTTT
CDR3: CASSYWGPGEAFF

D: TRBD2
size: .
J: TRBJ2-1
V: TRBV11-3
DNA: TGTGCCAGCAGCTTACGACCCGGGCTAGCGGGACATTTAGGTGAGCAGTTCTTC
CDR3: CASSLRPGLAGHLGEQFF

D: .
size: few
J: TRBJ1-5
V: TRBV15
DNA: TGTGCCACCAGCAGCAGAGAGTGGACGCCCCAGCATTTT
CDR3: CATSSREWTPQHF

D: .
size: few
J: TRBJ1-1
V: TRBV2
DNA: TGTGCCAGCTTTTGGGGCACTGAAGCTTTCTTT
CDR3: CASFWGTEAFF

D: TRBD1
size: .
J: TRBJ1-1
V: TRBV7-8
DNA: TGTGCCAGCAGCTTTACCCGGGGGGACAGGGGAGAAGCTTTCTTT
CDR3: CASSFTRGDRGEAFF

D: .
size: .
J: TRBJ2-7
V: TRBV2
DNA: TGTGCCAGCAGTGAAGGGGGGGCCAACGAGCAGTACTTC
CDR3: CASSEGGANEQYF

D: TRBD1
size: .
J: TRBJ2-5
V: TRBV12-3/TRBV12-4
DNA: TGTGCCAGCAGTTTACTCAGGGGGCAACGAGGCGAGACCCAGTACTTC
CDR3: CASSLLRGQRGETQYF

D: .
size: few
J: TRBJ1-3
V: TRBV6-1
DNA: TGTGCCAGCTACAGGATCTCTGGAAACACCATATATTTT
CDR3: CASYRISGNTIYF

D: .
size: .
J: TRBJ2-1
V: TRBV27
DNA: TGTGCCAGCAGTTCCCCCCGGGACCTGCACAATGAGCAGTTCTTC
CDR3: CASSSPRDLHNEQFF

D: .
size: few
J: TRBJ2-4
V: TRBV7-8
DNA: TGTGCCAGCAGCTCCGGGTGGAGTCAGCTTGAACTAGCCAAAAACATTCAGTACTTC
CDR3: CASSSGWSQLELAKNIQYF

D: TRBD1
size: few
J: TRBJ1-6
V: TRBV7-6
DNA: TGTGCCAGCAGCTTTCTAACCCCCGGGACAGGGAATTCACCCCTCCACTTT
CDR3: CASSFLTPGTGNSPLHF

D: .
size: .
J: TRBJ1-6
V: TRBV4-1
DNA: TGCGCCAGCAGCCAGGGGTCACTCTCCAATTCACCCCTCCACTTT
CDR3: CASSQGSLSNSPLHF

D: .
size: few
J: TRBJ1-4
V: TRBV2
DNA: TGTGCCAGCAGTGAGGGACCTCGATGGAAACTGTTTTTT
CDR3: CASSEGPRWKLFF

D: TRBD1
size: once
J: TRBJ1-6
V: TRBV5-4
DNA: TGTGCCAGCAGCTTAAGCGGGACAGCGACACCCCTCCACTTT
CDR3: CASSLSGTATPLHF

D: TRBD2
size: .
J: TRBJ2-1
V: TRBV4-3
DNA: TGCGCCAGCAGCCGCGGACTAGCGTATGAGCAGTTCTTC
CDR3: CASSRGLAYEQFF

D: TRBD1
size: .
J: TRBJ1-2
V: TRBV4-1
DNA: TGCGCCAGCAGCCAAGGTCCCGGGACAGGATTTCTTGGATATGGCTACACCTTC
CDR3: CASSQGPGTGFLGYGYTF

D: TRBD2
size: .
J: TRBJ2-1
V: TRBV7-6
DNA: TGTGCCAGCAGCGACGGACTAGCGGGAGTTAGTGAGCAGTTCTTC
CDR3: CASSDGLAGVSEQFF

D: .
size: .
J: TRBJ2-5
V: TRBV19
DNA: TGTGCCAGTCGTGGGGTAGCGGAGACCCAGTACTTC
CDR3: CASRGVAETQYF

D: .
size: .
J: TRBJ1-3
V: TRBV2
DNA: TGTGCCAGCAGTGCACAGGGAGGTGGAAACACCATATATTTT
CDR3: CASSAQGGGNTIYF

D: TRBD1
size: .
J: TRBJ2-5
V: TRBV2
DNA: TGTGCCAGCAGACTAGACAGGGTCCCGTACCAAGAGACCCAGTACTTC
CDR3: CASRLDRVPYQETQYF

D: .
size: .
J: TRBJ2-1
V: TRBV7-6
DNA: TGTGCCAGCAGCTTAATGATCAATGAGCAGTTCTTC
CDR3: CASSLMINEQFF

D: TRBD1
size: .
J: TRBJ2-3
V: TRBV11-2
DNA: TGTGCCAGCAGCTCCTCGGAAGGGACAGGGGTGCGGGATACGCAGTATTTT
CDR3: CASSSSEGTGVRDTQYF

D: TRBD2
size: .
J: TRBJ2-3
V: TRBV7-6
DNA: TGTGCCAGCAGCTCCCCGGCGGGAGTATCCGATACGCAGTATTTT
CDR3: CASSSPAGVSDTQYF

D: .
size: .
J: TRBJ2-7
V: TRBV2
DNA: TGTGCCAGTCTCGCCGAGCCCAGCTACGAGCAGTACTTC
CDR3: CASLAEPSYEQYF

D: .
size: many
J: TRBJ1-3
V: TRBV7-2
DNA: TGTGCCAGCAGCTTATGGGGTGATGACCTAAACACCATATATTTT
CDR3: CASSLWGDDLNTIYF

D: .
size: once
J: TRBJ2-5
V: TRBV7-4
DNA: TGTGCCAGCAGCTTCACAGGGATTAGGGAGACCCAGTACTTC
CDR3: CASSFTGIRETQYF

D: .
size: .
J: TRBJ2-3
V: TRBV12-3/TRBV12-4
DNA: TGTGCCACCTCAGGGTTCCCAGATACGCAGTATTTT
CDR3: CATSGFPDTQYF

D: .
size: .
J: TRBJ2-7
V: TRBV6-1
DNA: TGTGCCAGCAGTGAACCAGGGACCTACGAGCAGTACTTC
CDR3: CASSEPGTYEQYF

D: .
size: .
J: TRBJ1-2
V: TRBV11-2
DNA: TGTGCCAGCAGACAACTCCGGGGGCGCGGTGGCTACACCTTC
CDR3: CASRQLRGRGGYTF

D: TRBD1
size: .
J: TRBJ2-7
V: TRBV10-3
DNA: TGTGCCATCGGTACGACAGGGCTGGAGGAGCAGTACTTC
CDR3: CAIGTTGLEEQYF

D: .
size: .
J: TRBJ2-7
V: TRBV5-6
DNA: TGTGCCAGCAGCTTGCCCGACTACGATTCCTACGAGCAGTACTTC
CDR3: CASSLPDYDSYEQYF

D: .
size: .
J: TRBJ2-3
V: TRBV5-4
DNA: TGTGCCACTTCCCGGGACAATTCAGATACGCAGTATTTT
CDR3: CATSRDNSDTQYF

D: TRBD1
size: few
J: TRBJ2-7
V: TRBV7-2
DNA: TGTGCCAGCAGCCAAAGGACAGGGGGGGACTACGAGCAGTACTTC
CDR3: CASSQRTGGDYEQYF

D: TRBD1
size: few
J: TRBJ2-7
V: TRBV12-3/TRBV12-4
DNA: TGTGCCAGCAGGACCGGACAGGGGAACTACGAGCAGTACTTC
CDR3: CASRTGQGNYEQYF

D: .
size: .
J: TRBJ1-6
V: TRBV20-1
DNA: TGCAGTGCTAGAGACGGAGGGCGCGGGGATTCACCCCTCCACTTT
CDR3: CSARDGGRGDSPLHF

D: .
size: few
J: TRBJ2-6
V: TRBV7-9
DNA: TGTGCCAGCACCGACCTGGGGGGGGCCAACGTCCTGACTTTC
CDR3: CASTDLGGANVLTF

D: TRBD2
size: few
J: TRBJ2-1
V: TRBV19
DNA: TGTGCCAGTAGGACTGGGACTAGCCTGTACAATGAGCAGTTCTTC
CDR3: CASRTGTSLYNEQFF

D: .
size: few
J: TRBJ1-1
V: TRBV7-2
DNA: TGTGCCAGCAGCTTAGCTATCAGGAACACTGAAGCTTTCTTT
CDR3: CASSLAIRNTEAFF

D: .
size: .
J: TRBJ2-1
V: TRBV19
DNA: TGTGCCAGTAGTATGCAACGCTCCTACAATGAGCAGTTCTTC
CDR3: CASSMQRSYNEQFF

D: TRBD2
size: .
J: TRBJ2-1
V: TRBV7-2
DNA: TGTGCCAGCAGCCCCGTTGGGACTAGCGTCTACAATGAGCAGTTCTTC
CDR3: CASSPVGTSVYNEQFF

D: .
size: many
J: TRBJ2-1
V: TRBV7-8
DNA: TGTGCCAGCAGCTCCCGGGACCCCTACTACAATGAGCAGTTCTTC
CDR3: CASSSRDPYYNEQFF

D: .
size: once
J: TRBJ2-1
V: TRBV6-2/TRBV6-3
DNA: TGTGCCAACCCCCGGGACTTTGCCAATGAGCAGTTCTTC
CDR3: CANPRDFANEQFF

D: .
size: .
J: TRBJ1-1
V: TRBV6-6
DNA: TGTGCCAGCACCCGGACGGGGGGCCGAGAAGCTTTCTTT
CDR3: CASTRTGGREAFF

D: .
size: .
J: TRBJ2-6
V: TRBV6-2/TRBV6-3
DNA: TGTGCCAGCAGCCACCCCTTCGGGACGGGAGCCGGGGCCAACGTCCTGACTTTC
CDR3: CASSHPFGTGAGANVLTF

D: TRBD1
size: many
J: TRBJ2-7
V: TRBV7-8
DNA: TGTGCCAGCAGCGATCGACGGACAGGGCCCTCTCGGGAGCAGTACTTC
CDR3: CASSDRRTGPSREQYF

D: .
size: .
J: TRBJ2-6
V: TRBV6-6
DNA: TGTGCCAGCAGTTCTAGGAGTCCCCACTCTGGGGCCAACGTCCTGACTTTC
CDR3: CASSSRSPHSGANVLTF

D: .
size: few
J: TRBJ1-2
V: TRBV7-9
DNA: TGTGCCAGCAGCACCACCCGGACGGGGGAAGGCTACACCTTC
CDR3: CASSTTRTGEGYTF

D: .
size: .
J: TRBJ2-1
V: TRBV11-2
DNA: TGTGCCAGCAGCCCGCCGATGGGGTCCCTTTCCTACAATGAGCAGTTCTTC
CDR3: CASSPPMGSLSYNEQFF

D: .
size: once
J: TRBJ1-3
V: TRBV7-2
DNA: TGTGCCAGCAGAAGGGAAAGCTCTGGAAACACCATATATTTT
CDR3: CASRRESSGNTIYF

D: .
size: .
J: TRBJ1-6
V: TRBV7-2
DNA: TGTGCCAGCAGCAAGAGACAGGAAGATTCACCCCTCCACTTT
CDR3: CASSKRQEDSPLHF

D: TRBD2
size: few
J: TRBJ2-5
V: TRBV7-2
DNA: TGTGCCAGCACCCGTGGCCCCCCGGGGAGCGGGGACCAAGAGACCCAGTACTTC
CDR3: CASTRGPPGSGDQETQYF

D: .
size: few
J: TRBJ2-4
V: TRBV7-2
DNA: TGTGCCAGCAGCTCCACGAAAGAGGGGGGCGCCAAAAACATTCAGTACTTC
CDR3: CASSSTKEGGAKNIQYF

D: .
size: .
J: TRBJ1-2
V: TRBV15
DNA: TGTGCCACCAGCAGAGACGCAGACGGCTATGGCTACACCTTC
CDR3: CATSRDADGYGYTF

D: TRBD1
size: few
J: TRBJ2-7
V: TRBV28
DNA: TGTGCCAGCAGTTCCCGACAGGGATCCCCCACCTACGAGCAGTACTTC
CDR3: CASSSRQGSPTYEQYF